The next 11 T cell receptor beta chains were all read from a single sample in a study of cytotoxic CD8 clonotypes in ibrutinib-treated CLL. The assay was immunoSEQ multiplex PCR, and TCRdb's table has in-frame clones only and misses some. The sample has 150,000 or so clones, roughly three quarters seen once. Material: PBMCs, obtained after 12 months of ibrutinib treatment. These receptors all stem from a human donor with chronic lymphocytic leukemia.

The chain joins TRBV18 to TRBJ1-5, with a tentative D call TRBD1 (5 bases). The CDR3 runs to 16 residues. V shed 3 bases and J shed 4 bases, with 16 bases lying between them. Germline CDR1 and CDR2: KGHSH and LQKENI. In nucleotides, the CDR3 is TGTGCCAGCTCACCGCCCGGGGGGGGTACTAATCAGCCCCAGCATTTT. Residues: CASSPPGGGTNQPQHF.

This chain joins TRBV11-2 and TRBJ2-1, with D unresolved. V gave up 3 bases and J gave up 1 base, with 7 bases separating them. The CDR3 consists of 14 residues. Germline CDR1 is SGHAT and CDR2 is FQNNGV. The CDR3 coding sequence is TGTGCCAGCAGCTTGGTGCTTTCCTACAATGAGCAGTTCTTC. Encoded protein: CASSLVLSYNEQFF.

The chain joins TRBV4-2 to TRBJ1-2, with D possibly being TRBD1 (5 bases). Germline-derived CDR1 and CDR2 are LGHNA and YNFKEQ. This CDR3 has 17 residues. Trimming removed 0 bases at V and 2 bases at J, with 16 bases between. The CDR3 DNA is TGTGCCAGCAGCCAAGATCTGGGCGTGAAGGGGAACTATGGCTACACCTTC. Protein product: CASSQDLGVKGNYGYTF.

This chain links TRBV5-6 with TRBJ2-3; D is unresolved. The CDR3 spans 12 residues. Per germline, CDR1 SGHDT and CDR2 YYEEEE. Trimming took 1 base from V and 4 from J, leaving 4 bases between them. The CDR3 DNA sequence: TGTGCCAGCAGCTTGTTTTCAGATACGCAGTATTTT. This encodes CASSLFSDTQYF.

V gene TRBV5-1 combines with J gene TRBJ1-1, with 9 bases that match TRBD1. Trimming took 3 bases from V and 5 from J; bases not matched to a gene: 5. The germline V gene encodes CDR1 SGHRS and CDR2 YFSETQ. The CDR3 has 14 residues. In nucleotides, the CDR3 is TGCGCCAGCAGCTCCACAGGGGGCGGTACTGAAGCTTTCTTT. Protein product: CASSSTGGGTEAFF.

This clone was counted a single time. The chain has TRBV6-1 and TRBJ2-3; TRBD2 is a possible D gene (6 bases). In germline, CDR1 is MNHNS, CDR2 SASEGT. V lost 3 bases, J lost 5 bases, and 9 bases lay in between. CDR3 length: 13 residues. The CDR3 loop reads CASSDWGVDTQYF. CDR3 DNA: TGTGCCAGCAGTGATTGGGGGGTAGATACGCAGTATTTT.

This rearrangement joins TRBV6-5 to TRBJ1-2; 7 nucleotides align to TRBD1. CDR1 and CDR2 (germline): MNHEY, SVGAGI. The V segment lost 5 bases and the J segment 7 bases; nucleotides outside the gene matches: 10. The CDR3 runs to 14 residues. The DNA of the CDR3 is TGTGCCAGCAGTCCCCTTGACAGGGCAAGTGGCTACACCTTC. Translation: CASSPLDRASGYTF.

CDR3 bases: TGCGCCAGCAGCCAATATGGGGCAGGGTTGGAGACCCAGTACTTC. Encoded protein: CASSQYGAGLETQYF. This sequence joins TRBV4-3 and TRBJ2-5; weak D call: TRBD1 (5 bases). The CDR3 has 15 residues. Deletions cut 2 bases from V and 5 bases from J, with 15 bases between. From germline, CDR1 is LGHNA and CDR2 YSLEER.

The V gene is TRBV7-2, the J gene TRBJ1-2; the D is unclear. There are 14 residues in the CDR3. The germline CDR1 and CDR2 sequences are SGHTA and FQGNSA. Trimming took 1 base from V and 3 from J, leaving 9 bases between them. The CDR3 sequence: CASSLERSYYGYTF. As DNA, the CDR3 is TGTGCCAGCAGCTTAGAGAGGTCATACTATGGCTACACCTTC.

The rearrangement uses TRBV5-4 and TRBJ2-7, with D perhaps matching TRBD2 (5 bases). Trimming took 4 bases from V and 1 from J, leaving 15 bases between them. The CDR3 is 15 amino acids. The germline CDR1 and CDR2 sequences are SGHNT and YYREEE (reference sequence). The CDR3 region is CASSRTRVGSYEQYF. The DNA of the CDR3 is TGTGCCAGCAGCAGAACTAGAGTTGGGTCCTACGAGCAGTACTTC.

Comments on this clone: An end of the junction differs from the germline gene, which may be a read error. This chain uses TRBV7-7 with TRBJ1-1; 8 bases match TRBD1. CDR1 and CDR2 (germline): SSHAT, FNYEAQ (reference sequence). The CDR3 runs to 16 residues. CDR3 DNA sequence: TGTGCTAGCAGCCTACCCCGGGACAGGCGGTACACTGAAGCTTTCTTT. It codes for CASSLPRDRRYTEAFF.